One and the same sample provided the 31 T cell receptor beta chains below, sequenced in a study of T cell repertoires in cytomegalovirus infection. TCRdb independently ran MiXCR on the reads; one entry per CDR3 protein. This sample yields under 850,000 distinct CDR3 sequences, of which roughly a third are seen a single time; 2.5% to 3% belongs to the top ten. What was sequenced was PBMCs. The source is a human donor in good health (CMV status not recorded). Some clones in this sample may be carry-over from other donors' samples.

This clonotype was found many times. The CDR3 nucleotides read TGTGCCAGCAGCACCCGGACAGGGGCCCGACTGACCGGGGAGCTGTTTTTT. Its translation: CASSTRTGARLTGELFF. This chain joins TRBV7-8 and TRBJ2-2; 9 bases fit TRBD1. This CDR3 has 17 residues. After removal of 5 bases from V and 5 bases from J, the junction contained 12 bases not matched to a gene. Germline V CDR1 and CDR2: SGHVS, FQNEAQ.

In the case of this clonotype: A much larger clone differs by one base, so this may be a read error. The chain links TRBV7-2 to TRBJ2-7; D might be TRBD2 (6 bases). Germline lookup yields CDR1 SGHTA and CDR2 FQGNSA. There are 15 residues in the CDR3. V was cut by 3 bases and J by 2 bases, with 14 bases left in between. CDR3 bases: TGTGCCAGCAGCTTTGCCGGACTATCACCCTACGAGCAGTACTTC. This translates into CASSFAGLSPYEQYF.

In DNA, the CDR3 is TGCAGTGCTAGCCAACGATCGCATGAAAAACTGTTTTTT. Encoded protein: CSASQRSHEKLFF. The chain carries TRBV20-1 and TRBJ1-4; D uncertain. Trimming stripped 3 bases from V and 6 bases from J, with 11 bases between. Looked up from germline, CDR1 is DFQATT and CDR2 is SNEGSKA (reference sequence). The CDR3 is made up of 13 amino acids.

On this clonotype itself: Compared with germline, one end of the junction differs, possibly owing to a read error. The rearrangement joins TRBV5-8 to TRBJ2-3; the match to TRBD2 covers 7 bases. The CDR3 runs to 16 residues. Per the germline V gene, CDR1 is SGHTS and CDR2 is YDEGEE. The CDR3 nucleotides read TGCGCCAGCAGCTTGGATCGGGGAGGGAGCACAGATACGCAGTATTTT. This sequence encodes CASSLDRGGSTDTQYF. Complete variable domain (other parts from reference TRBV5-8 and TRBJ2-3): EAGVTQSPTHLIKTRGQQATLRCSPISGHTSVYWYQQALGLGLQFLLWYDEGEERNRGNFPPRFSGRQFPNYSSELNVNALELEDSALYLCASSLDRGGSTDTQYFGPGTRLTVL.

Details on this clonotype: Without the conserved terminal phenylalanine or tryptophan, this CDR3 likely stems from a read error. The chain employs TRBV7-2 and TRBJ2-1; 8 nucleotides match TRBD2. The V gene's germline CDR1 is SGHTA and CDR2 FQGNSA. This CDR3 has 13 residues. The trim removed 2 bases at V and 10 bases at J, leaving 4 bases unmatched. DNA for the CDR3: TGTGCCAGCAGCTTATTTGGCGGGGGGGAGCAGTTCTTA. Its translation: CASSLFGGGEQFL.

J is TRBJ2-2 and V is TRBV29-1; D not certain. This CDR3 has 14 amino acids. CDR1 SQVTM and CDR2 ANQGSEA come from the germline V gene. V lost 5 bases and J lost 6, with 16 bases in between. CDR3 DNA sequence: TGCAGCGTTCTAAACCTTAGGGTTTCCGGGGAGCTGTTTTTT. As protein: CSVLNLRVSGELFF.

This clonotype has a handful of counts. The chain joins TRBV10-3 to TRBJ2-1; 10 bases are shared with TRBD1. Losses at the gene ends were 5 bases for V and 6 bases for J; bases not matched to a gene: 19. Per the germline V gene, CDR1 is ENHRY and CDR2 is SYGVKD. The CDR3 runs to 19 residues. The CDR3 DNA sequence: TGTGCCATCAGTATAGCCGGGACAGGGGCCACCGGTGTAGGCAATGAGCAGTTCTTC. This sequence encodes CAISIAGTGATGVGNEQFF.

V usage is TRBV7-9 and J usage is TRBJ2-5; D might be TRBD1 (6 bases). The V end was cut by 3 bases, the J end by 7 bases, with 15 bases between. Germline CDR1 reads SEHNR; CDR2 reads FQNEAQ (reference sequence). The CDR3 totals 14 residues. Here the CDR3 DNA reads TGTGCCAGCAGCTTTCAGGGGTTTTCCGGGACCCAGTACTTC. Encoded protein: CASSFQGFSGTQYF. Using reference TRBV7-9 and TRBJ2-5 for the parts outside the CDR3, the full variable domain is DTGVSQNPRHKITKRGQNVTFRCDPISEHNRLYWYRQTLGQGPEFLTYFQNEAQLEKSRLLSDRFSAERPKGSFSTLEIQRTEQGDSAMYLCASSFQGFSGTQYFGPGTRLLVL.

Many counts were recorded for this clonotype. The rearrangement links TRBV28 to TRBJ2-1; 7 nucleotides line up with TRBD1. Germline assignment: CDR1 MDHEN and CDR2 SYDVKM. The CDR3 covers 13 residues. The trim removed 6 bases at V and 3 bases at J, leaving 2 bases unmatched. DNA for the CDR3: TGTGCCAGCAGGCGGACAGGCTACAATGAGCAGTTCTTC. Its translation is CASRRTGYNEQFF.

This clonotype was picked up a small number of times. The chain joins TRBV10-3 to TRBJ2-3; 9 nucleotides agree with TRBD1. CDR3 length: 16 amino acids. Unmatched junction bases numbered 9, after V lost 6 bases and J lost 2 bases. The germline V gene has CDR1 ENHRY and CDR2 SYGVKD. The CDR3 coding sequence is TGTGCCATCAGCGAACAGGGGGCGATGGACACAGATACGCAGTATTTT. This sequence encodes CAISEQGAMDTDTQYF.

In DNA, the CDR3 is TGTGCCACCGGGACTAGCGGGAGGGCCAGGGACAATGAGCAGTTCTTC. It yields the protein CATGTSGRARDNEQFF. The chain uses TRBV10-3 and TRBJ2-1; 16 positions match TRBD2. The V segment lost 10 bases and the J segment 5 bases; nucleotides outside the gene matches: 8. The V gene's germline CDR1 is ENHRY and CDR2 SYGVKD. The CDR3 spans 16 residues.

This chain links TRBV20-1 with TRBJ1-5, with D unclear. This CDR3 spans 12 amino acids. Germline V lookup: CDR1 DFQATT, CDR2 SNEGSKA (reference sequence). This CDR3 reads CSAEHSNQPQHF. In DNA, the CDR3 is TGCAGCGCCGAACATAGCAATCAGCCCCAGCATTTT.

This clonotype was observed a few times. The gene calls are TRBV28 and TRBJ1-1; 9 nucleotides agree with TRBD1. Germline V gene sequence: CDR1 MDHEN, CDR2 SYDVKM. Unmatched junction bases numbered 8, after V lost 1 base and J lost 11 bases. The CDR3 is made up of 14 amino acids. The CDR3 here is CASSLLEGQGWAFF. As DNA, the CDR3 is TGTGCCAGCAGTTTATTAGAGGGACAGGGATGGGCTTTCTTT.

In its sample, this clonotype was seen a few times. This chain joins TRBV24-1 and TRBJ2-7; no clear D gene. This CDR3 contains 15 residues. Germline CDR1 KGHDR, CDR2 SFDVKD. V was pared by 3 bases and J by 0 bases, with 11 bases between. CDR3 coding DNA: TGTGCCACCAGTGATCCCACTGTAAGCTCCTACGAGCAGTACTTC. Translating it yields CATSDPTVSSYEQYF.

Comments on this clonotype: No conserved phenylalanine or tryptophan is present at the end of the CDR3, so a read error is the likely explanation. The chain is built from TRBV6-2 or TRBV6-3 and TRBJ2-5, with 7 nucleotides matching TRBD2. The CDR3 runs 16 residues. After removal of 6 bases from V and 0 bases from J, the junction contained 10 bases not matched to a gene. From germline, CDR1 is MNHEY and CDR2 SVGEGT. This chain's CDR3 is CASRRGVAGDQETQYY. The CDR3 nucleotides read TGTGCCAGCAGGAGGGGTGTGGCGGGGGACCAAGAGACCCAGTACTAC.

The genes are TRBV27 and TRBJ2-5, with unresolved D. The CDR3 is 14 residues long. V shed 5 bases and J shed 2 bases, with 12 bases lying between them. Per the germline V gene, CDR1 is MNHEY and CDR2 is SMNVEV (reference sequence). The CDR3 reads CASSTRTRQETQYF. The CDR3 DNA sequence: TGTGCCAGCAGTACACGGACGAGACAAGAGACCCAGTACTTC.

The chain employs TRBV7-3 and TRBJ1-5; D unresolved. The CDR3 is 13 amino acids. Deletions cut 4 bases from V and 7 bases from J, with 11 bases between. Germline CDR1 reads SGHTA; CDR2 reads FQGTGA. The CDR3 region has the DNA TGTGCCAGCAGCTCGAACCGCCCACAGCCCCAGCATTTT. This encodes CASSSNRPQPQHF.

This clonotype was seen a few times. The CDR3 bases are TGTGCCAGCAGCTTCCCTTCGGACAGGGGCGGCGAGCAGTACTTC. Its protein product is CASSFPSDRGGEQYF. V is TRBV7-9 and J is TRBJ2-7, with 9 nucleotides matching TRBD1. V lost 3 bases and J lost 6; bases outside the gene matches: 9. Germline loops: CDR1 SEHNR, CDR2 FQNEAQ (reference sequence). The CDR3 extends over 15 amino acids.

This clonotype was detected many times. The rearrangement links TRBV7-2 to TRBJ2-7; D not certain. Germline V gives CDR1 SGHTA, CDR2 FQGNSA. The CDR3 is made up of 12 amino acids. Trimming took 2 bases from V and 4 from J, leaving 6 bases between them. CDR3 residues: CASSLKQYEQYF. The CDR3, as DNA: TGTGCCAGCAGCTTAAAACAATACGAGCAGTACTTC.

V and J are TRBV29-1 and TRBJ2-1, with D unclear. The germline V gene encodes CDR1 SQVTM and CDR2 ANQGSEA. The V end lost 1 base, the J end lost 4 bases, and 11 bases lay between the germline ends. CDR3 length equals 14 residues. CDR3 protein: CSVEAVIPYNEQFF. DNA of the CDR3: TGCAGCGTTGAAGCAGTGATTCCTTACAATGAGCAGTTCTTC.

There are many counts of this clonotype. As DNA, the CDR3 is TGTGCCAGCAGCTTAGTTTCCGGGGGCGATTCACCCCTCCACTTT. Amino acids: CASSLVSGGDSPLHF. The chain employs TRBV7-2 and TRBJ1-6, with D perhaps matching TRBD1 (6 bases). Germline CDR1 reads SGHTA; CDR2 reads FQGNSA. V lost 1 base to trimming and J lost 8 bases, with 12 bases between them. This CDR3 is 15 amino acids long.

J is TRBJ2-7 and V is TRBV7-6, with 9 positions matching TRBD1. CDR3 length: 15 residues. Germline CDR1 is SGHVS and CDR2 is FNYEAQ. V trimming: 5 bases; J trimming: 2 bases; junction bases outside the gene matches: 7. The CDR3, as DNA: TGTGCCAGCAGCCGAGGGACAGGGCAAGCCTACGAGCAGTACTTC. Protein product: CASSRGTGQAYEQYF.

About this clonotype: One junction end disagrees with the germline gene, perhaps due to a read error. V and J are TRBV7-9 and TRBJ1-2; D call uncertain. This CDR3 region has 15 residues. In germline, CDR1 is SEHNR, CDR2 FQNEAQ (reference sequence). The CDR3 nucleotides are TGTGCCAGCATCTTAGCGCAGCTTACTAACTATGGCTACACCTTC. It yields the protein CASILAQLTNYGYTF.

The gene calls are TRBV10-3 and TRBJ2-3; no reliable D call. Trimming pared 2 bases from V and 0 bases from J, leaving 6 bases between. The length of the CDR3 is 14 residues. CDR1 and CDR2 (germline): ENHRY, SYGVKD. CDR3 nucleotide sequence: TGTGCCATCAGTGAGCCGGACAGCACAGATACGCAGTATTTT. Protein product: CAISEPDSTDTQYF.

The chain carries TRBV20-1 and TRBJ2-3; D may match TRBD1 or TRBD2 (5 bases each). Trimming took 0 bases from V and 3 from J, leaving 16 bases between them. This CDR3 has 16 amino acids. CDR1 and CDR2 (germline): DFQATT, SNEGSKA (reference sequence). The chain's CDR3 is CSARDLFRDGTDTQYF. The CDR3 region has the DNA TGCAGTGCTAGAGATCTATTTAGGGACGGGACAGATACGCAGTATTTT.

The CDR3 sequence: CASRTGQVTYEQYF. The CDR3 DNA is TGTGCCAGCAGAACGGGACAGGTGACTTACGAGCAGTACTTC. The rearrangement uses TRBV11-2 and TRBJ2-7, with 8 bases fitting TRBD1. Losses at the gene ends were 6 bases for V and 4 bases for J; bases not matched to a gene: 8. Germline-derived CDR1 and CDR2 are SGHAT and FQNNGV. There are 14 residues in the CDR3.

The rearrangement joins TRBV4-1 to TRBJ2-7; the match to TRBD1 covers 9 bases. CDR3 length: 15 residues. V lost 3 bases and J lost 5; bases outside the gene matches: 8. The germline CDR1 and CDR2 sequences are MGHRA and YSYEKL. Here the CDR3 DNA reads TGCGCCAGCAGCCAGACCGGGACAGGGTTGAACGAGCAGTACTTC. The encoded protein is CASSQTGTGLNEQYF.

This clonotype came up a few times. The chain has TRBV10-3 and TRBJ1-1; 7 bases are shared with TRBD1. The CDR3 spans 13 residues. J lost 11 bases, V lost 10 bases, and 16 bases had no gene match. Germline lookup yields CDR1 ENHRY and CDR2 SYGVKD. The CDR3 loop reads CATDQTGQAGAFF. CDR3 DNA: TGTGCCACCGACCAGACAGGGCAGGCTGGGGCTTTCTTT.

The chain uses TRBV9 and TRBJ2-1; 7 nucleotides align to TRBD1. Germline values: CDR1 SGDLS, CDR2 YYNGEE. The CDR3 is made up of 14 amino acids. V lost 2 bases and J lost 5; bases outside the gene matches: 4. CDR3 DNA sequence: TGTGCCAGCAGCGTCCGGGACAGAAACAATGAGCAGTTCTTC. Its protein product is CASSVRDRNNEQFF. The entire variable domain, with the rest obtained from reference TRBV9 and TRBJ2-1, is as follows: DSGVTQTPKHLITATGQRVTLRCSPRSGDLSVYWYQQSLDQGLQFLIQYYNGEERAKGNILERFSAQQFPDLHSELNLSSLELGDSALYFCASSVRDRNNEQFFGPGTRLTVL.

This clonotype was found a few times. This chain uses TRBV28 with TRBJ1-5, with 7 bases fitting TRBD1. CDR3 length: 18 amino acids. The V segment lost 1 base and the J segment 6 bases; nucleotides outside the gene matches: 15. The germline V gene encodes CDR1 MDHEN and CDR2 SYDVKM. CDR3 region: CASSLFGTVLLAGQPQHF. The CDR3 DNA sequence: TGTGCCAGCAGTTTATTCGGGACAGTCCTTCTAGCGGGTCAGCCCCAGCATTTT.

This chain links TRBV2 with TRBJ1-1; perhaps TRBD1 as D (6 bases). With 4 bases removed from V and 4 bases from J, the gap between germline ends came to 22 bases. Germline CDR1 is SNHLY and CDR2 is FYNNEI. This CDR3 is built from 17 residues. The DNA for the CDR3 is TGTGCCAGCAGTGCTTTACCAGGGGTTGGGAGGAGCACTGAAGCTTTCTTT. Protein: CASSALPGVGRSTEAFF.